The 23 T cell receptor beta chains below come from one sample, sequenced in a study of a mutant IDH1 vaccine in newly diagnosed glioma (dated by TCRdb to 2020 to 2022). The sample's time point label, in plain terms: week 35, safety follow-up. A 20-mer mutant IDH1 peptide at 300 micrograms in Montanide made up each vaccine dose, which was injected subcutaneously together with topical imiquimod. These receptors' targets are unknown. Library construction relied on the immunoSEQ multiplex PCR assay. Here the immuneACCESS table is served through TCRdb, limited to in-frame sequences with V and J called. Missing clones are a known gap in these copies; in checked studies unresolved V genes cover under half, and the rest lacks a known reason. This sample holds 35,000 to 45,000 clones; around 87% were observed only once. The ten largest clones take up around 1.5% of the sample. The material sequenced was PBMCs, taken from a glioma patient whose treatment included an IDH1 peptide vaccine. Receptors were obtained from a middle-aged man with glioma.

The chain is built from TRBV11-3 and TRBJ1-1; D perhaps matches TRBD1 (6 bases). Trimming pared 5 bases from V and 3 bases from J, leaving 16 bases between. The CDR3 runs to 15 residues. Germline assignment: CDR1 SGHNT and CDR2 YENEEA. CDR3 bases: TGTGCCAGCAGCCCAGGGGAAGGGGATGACACTGAAGCTTTCTTT. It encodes CASSPGEGDDTEAFF.

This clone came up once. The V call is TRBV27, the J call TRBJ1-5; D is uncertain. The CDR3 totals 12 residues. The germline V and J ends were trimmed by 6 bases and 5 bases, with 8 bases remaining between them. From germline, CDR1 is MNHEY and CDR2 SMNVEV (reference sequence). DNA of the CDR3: TGTGCCAGCAGATCGGGATATCAGCCCCAGCATTTT. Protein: CASRSGYQPQHF.

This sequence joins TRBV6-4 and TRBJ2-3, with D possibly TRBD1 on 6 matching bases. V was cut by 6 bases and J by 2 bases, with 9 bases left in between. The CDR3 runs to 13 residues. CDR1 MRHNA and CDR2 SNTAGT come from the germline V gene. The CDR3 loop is CASRGAHTDTQYF. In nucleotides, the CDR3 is TGTGCCAGCAGGGGGGCCCACACAGATACGCAGTATTTT.

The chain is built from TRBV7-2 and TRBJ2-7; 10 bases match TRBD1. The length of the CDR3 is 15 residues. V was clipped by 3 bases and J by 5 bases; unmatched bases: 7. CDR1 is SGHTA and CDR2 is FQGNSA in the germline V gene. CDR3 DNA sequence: TGTGCCAGCAGCTTTATGACAGGGGGCCTGGACGAGCAGTACTTC. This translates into CASSFMTGGLDEQYF. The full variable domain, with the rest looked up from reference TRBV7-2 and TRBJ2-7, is GAGVSQSPSNKVTEKGKDVELRCDPISGHTALYWYRQSLGQGLEFLIYFQGNSAPDKSGLPSDRFSAERTGGSVSTLTIQRTQQEDSAVYLCASSFMTGGLDEQYFGPGTRLTVT.

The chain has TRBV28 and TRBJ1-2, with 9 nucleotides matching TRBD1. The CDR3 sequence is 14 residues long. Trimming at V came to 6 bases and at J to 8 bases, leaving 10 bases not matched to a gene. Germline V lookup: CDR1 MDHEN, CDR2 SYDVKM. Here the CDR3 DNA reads TGTGCCAGCAGAAACAGGGGGCTAATTGAGGGCTACACCTTC. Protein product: CASRNRGLIEGYTF.

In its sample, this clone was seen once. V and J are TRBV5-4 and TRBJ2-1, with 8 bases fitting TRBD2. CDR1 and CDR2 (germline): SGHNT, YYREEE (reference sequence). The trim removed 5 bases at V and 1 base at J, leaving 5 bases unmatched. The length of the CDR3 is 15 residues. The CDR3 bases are TGTGCCAGCAGTGAGCGGGAGTGGTCCTACAATGAGCAGTTCTTC. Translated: CASSEREWSYNEQFF.

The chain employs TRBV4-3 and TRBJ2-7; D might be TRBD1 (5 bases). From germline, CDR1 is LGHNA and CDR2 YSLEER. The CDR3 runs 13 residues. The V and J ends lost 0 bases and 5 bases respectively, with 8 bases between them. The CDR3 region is CASSQEGHNEQYF. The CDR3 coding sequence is TGCGCCAGCAGCCAAGAAGGACATAACGAGCAGTACTTC.

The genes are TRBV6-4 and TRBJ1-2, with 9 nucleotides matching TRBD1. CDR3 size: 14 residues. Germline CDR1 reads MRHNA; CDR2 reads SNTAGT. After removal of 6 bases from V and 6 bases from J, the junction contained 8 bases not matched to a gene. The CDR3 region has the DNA TGTGCCAGCAGAGATACAGGGGGCAGGGATGGCTACACCTTC. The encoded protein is CASRDTGGRDGYTF.

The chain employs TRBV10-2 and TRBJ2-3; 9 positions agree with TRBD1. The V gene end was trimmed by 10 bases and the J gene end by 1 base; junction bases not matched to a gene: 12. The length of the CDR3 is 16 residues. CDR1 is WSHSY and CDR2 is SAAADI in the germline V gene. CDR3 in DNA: TGCGCCACCAATTCCCCGCGGACAGGGGGCACAGATACGCAGTATTTT. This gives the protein CATNSPRTGGTDTQYF.

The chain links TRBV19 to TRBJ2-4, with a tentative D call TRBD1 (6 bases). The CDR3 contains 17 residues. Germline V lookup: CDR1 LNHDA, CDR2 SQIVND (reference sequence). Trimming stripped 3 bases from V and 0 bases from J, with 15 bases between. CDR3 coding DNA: TGTGCCAGTAGTATCCCCCAGGGGCCTGTAGCCAAAAACATTCAGTACTTC. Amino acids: CASSIPQGPVAKNIQYF.

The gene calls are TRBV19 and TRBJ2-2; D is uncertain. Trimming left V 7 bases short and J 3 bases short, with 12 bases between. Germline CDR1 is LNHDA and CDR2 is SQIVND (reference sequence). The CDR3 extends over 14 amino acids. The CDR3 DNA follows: TGTGCCAGTACCCTAAACATGGACACCGGGGAGCTGTTTTTT. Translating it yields CASTLNMDTGELFF.

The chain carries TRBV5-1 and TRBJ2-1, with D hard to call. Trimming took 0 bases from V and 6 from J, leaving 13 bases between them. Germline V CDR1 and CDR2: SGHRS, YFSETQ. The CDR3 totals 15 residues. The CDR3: CASSLEAVSVNEQFF. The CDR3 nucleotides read TGCGCCAGCAGCTTGGAGGCCGTTTCCGTCAATGAGCAGTTCTTC.

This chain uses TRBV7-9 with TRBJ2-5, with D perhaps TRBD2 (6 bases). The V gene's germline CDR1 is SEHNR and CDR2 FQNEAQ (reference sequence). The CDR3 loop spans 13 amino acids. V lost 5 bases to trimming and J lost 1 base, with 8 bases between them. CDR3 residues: CASSRGSQETQYF. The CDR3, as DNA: TGTGCCAGCAGCCGGGGGTCCCAAGAGACCCAGTACTTC.

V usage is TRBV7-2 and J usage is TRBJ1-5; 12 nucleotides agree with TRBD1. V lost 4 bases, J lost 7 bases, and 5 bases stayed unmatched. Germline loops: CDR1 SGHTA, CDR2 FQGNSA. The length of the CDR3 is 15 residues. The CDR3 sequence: CASSSGTGGRQPQHF. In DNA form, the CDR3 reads TGTGCCAGCAGCTCGGGGACAGGGGGCAGACAGCCCCAGCATTTT.

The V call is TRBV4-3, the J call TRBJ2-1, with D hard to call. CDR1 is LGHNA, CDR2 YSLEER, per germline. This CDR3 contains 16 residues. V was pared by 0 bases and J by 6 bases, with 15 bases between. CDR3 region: CASSQELASRPNEQFF. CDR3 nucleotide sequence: TGCGCCAGCAGCCAAGAATTAGCATCTCGCCCCAATGAGCAGTTCTTC.

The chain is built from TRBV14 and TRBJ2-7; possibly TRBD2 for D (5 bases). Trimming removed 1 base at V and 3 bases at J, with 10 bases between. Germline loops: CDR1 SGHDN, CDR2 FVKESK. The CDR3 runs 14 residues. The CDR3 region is CASSQGTGSYEQYV. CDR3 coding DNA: TGTGCCAGCAGCCAAGGTACGGGGAGCTACGAGCAGTACGTC.

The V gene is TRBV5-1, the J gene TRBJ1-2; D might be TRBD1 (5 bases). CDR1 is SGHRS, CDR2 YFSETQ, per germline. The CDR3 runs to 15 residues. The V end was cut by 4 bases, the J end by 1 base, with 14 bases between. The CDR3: CASSPRASSNYGYTF. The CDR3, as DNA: TGCGCCAGCAGCCCCAGGGCGTCAAGTAACTATGGCTACACCTTC.

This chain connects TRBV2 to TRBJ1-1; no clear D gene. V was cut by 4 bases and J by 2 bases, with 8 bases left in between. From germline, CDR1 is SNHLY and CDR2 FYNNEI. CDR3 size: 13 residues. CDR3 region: CASSGPPNTEAFF. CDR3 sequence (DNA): TGTGCCAGCAGTGGCCCGCCAAACACTGAAGCTTTCTTT.

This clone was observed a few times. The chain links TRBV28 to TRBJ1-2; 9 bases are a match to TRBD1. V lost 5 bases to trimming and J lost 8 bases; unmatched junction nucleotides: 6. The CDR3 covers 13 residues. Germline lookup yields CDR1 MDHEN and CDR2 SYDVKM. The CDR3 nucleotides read TGTGCCAGCAGTCCCTCCACAGGGGGCGGCTACACCTTC. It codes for CASSPSTGGGYTF.

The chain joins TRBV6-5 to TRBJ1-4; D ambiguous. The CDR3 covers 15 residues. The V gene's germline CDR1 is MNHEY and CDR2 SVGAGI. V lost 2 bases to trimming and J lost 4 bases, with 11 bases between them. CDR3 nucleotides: TGTGCCAGCAGTTACGTGAATAGTCTTAATGAAAAACTGTTTTTT. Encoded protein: CASSYVNSLNEKLFF.

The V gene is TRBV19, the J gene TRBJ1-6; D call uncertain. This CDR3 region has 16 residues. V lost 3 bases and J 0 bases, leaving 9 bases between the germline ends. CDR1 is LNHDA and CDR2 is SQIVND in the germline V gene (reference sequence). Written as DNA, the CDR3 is TGTGCCAGTAGTATCTCGGGCAGCTCCTATAATTCACCCCTCCACTTT. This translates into CASSISGSSYNSPLHF.

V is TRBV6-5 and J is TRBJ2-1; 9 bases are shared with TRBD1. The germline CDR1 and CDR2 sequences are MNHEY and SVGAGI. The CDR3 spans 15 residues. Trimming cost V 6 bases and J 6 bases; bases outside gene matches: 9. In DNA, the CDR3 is TGTGCCAGCAGACCCGGGACAGGGAAAACCAATGAGCAGTTCTTC. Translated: CASRPGTGKTNEQFF.

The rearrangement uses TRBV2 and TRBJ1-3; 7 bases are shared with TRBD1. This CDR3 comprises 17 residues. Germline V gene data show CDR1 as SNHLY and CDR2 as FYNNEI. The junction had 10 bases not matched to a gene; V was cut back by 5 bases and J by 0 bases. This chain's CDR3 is CASSPLLGDSSGNTIYF. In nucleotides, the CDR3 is TGTGCCAGCAGTCCCCTCCTTGGGGACAGCTCTGGAAACACCATATATTTT.